This TCR beta chain came from a study of T cell repertoires in cytomegalovirus infection. The overall study: The public TCR beta signatures pointed to both CMV infection and matching HLA type. Study-wide results and limits: HLA-C-restricted CMV-specific TCR beta clonotypes prevailed in the ex vivo response.

A single record per CDR3 protein comes from TCRdb applying MiXCR to the reads. This table holds just under 500,000 distinct CDR3 sequences, 33% found once. Germline V gives CDR1 SEHNR, CDR2 FQNEAQ (reference sequence). Trimming left V 5 bases short and J 8 bases short, with 9 bases between. The CDR3 sequence is 12 residues long. Concerning this clonotype: Its antigen is unknown.

Sequencing was performed on cultured PBMCs, taken from culture after CMV antigen stimulation. This chain uses TRBV7-9 with TRBJ2-2; tentative D call: TRBD2 (5 bases). The receptor was isolated from a human donor in good health (CMV status not recorded). Some clones in this sample may be carry-over from other donors' samples. The CDR3 is CASSSGKGELFF. The CDR3 nucleotides are TGTGCCAGCAGCAGCGGTAAAGGGGAGCTGTTTTTT.